A single sample is the source of the 27 T cell receptor beta chains below, sequenced in a study of blood T cell repertoires in COVID-19. Clones were sequenced by immunoSEQ multiplex PCR, and TCRdb holds only the in-frame ones, with some missing. Of 150,000 to 200,000 clones listed, 70% to 90% were seen once; the top ten hold over 9.5%. The specimen was peripheral blood. The origin of the receptors is a woman in her sixties with COVID-19, enrolled during active disease.

This clone was detected a few times. The chain has TRBV4-3 and TRBJ2-2, with 9 nucleotides matching TRBD2. CDR3 size: 16 residues. CDR1 is LGHNA, CDR2 YSLEER, per germline. J lost 6 bases, V lost 3 bases, and 8 bases had no gene match. The CDR3 spells CASSQGLATKAGELFF. The CDR3 DNA reads as TGCGCCAGCAGCCAGGGACTAGCTACGAAGGCCGGGGAGCTGTTTTTT.

The chain is built from TRBV7-9 and TRBJ1-1, with D possibly TRBD1 on 6 matching bases. The CDR3 consists of 15 residues. Trimming removed 2 bases from V and 3 bases from J, with 13 bases in between. Germline lookup yields CDR1 SEHNR and CDR2 FQNEAQ (reference sequence). The CDR3: CASSLRGQTYTEAFF. The CDR3 coding sequence is TGTGCCAGCAGCTTACGGGGACAAACGTACACTGAAGCTTTCTTT. The full variable domain, completed using reference TRBV7-9 and TRBJ1-1, is DTGVSQNPRHKITKRGQNVTFRCDPISEHNRLYWYRQTLGQGPEFLTYFQNEAQLEKSRLLSDRFSAERPKGSFSTLEIQRTEQGDSAMYLCASSLRGQTYTEAFFGQGTRLTVV.

CDR3 region: CASSLRTVTYGYTF. CDR3 nucleotide sequence: TGCGCCAGCAGCTTGAGGACAGTAACCTATGGCTACACCTTC. The chain carries TRBV5-1 and TRBJ1-2, with a possible D match to TRBD1 (6 bases). Trimming removed 1 base from V and 4 bases from J, with 11 bases in between. The CDR3 runs 14 residues. CDR1 and CDR2 (germline): SGHRS, YFSETQ.

The genes are TRBV4-1 and TRBJ2-7; the D is unclear. CDR3 length: 17 amino acids. The germline V gene has CDR1 MGHRA and CDR2 YSYEKL. V lost 2 bases to trimming and J lost 6 bases, with 23 bases between them. CDR3 nucleotides: TGCGCCAGCAGCCAAAGTCCTTGGATCAGCCGGGTAGGCGAGCAGTACTTC. Translating it yields CASSQSPWISRVGEQYF.

The rearrangement links TRBV4-1 to TRBJ2-7, with TRBD1 matching over 8 bases. The CDR3 runs 15 residues. The J segment lost 2 bases and the V segment lost 4 bases, leaving 7 bases of the junction unmatched. CDR1 is MGHRA and CDR2 is YSYEKL in the germline V gene. CDR3 DNA sequence: TGCGCCAGCAGCCGAAGCCCGGGACAGGCCTACGAGCAGTACTTC. The encoded protein is CASSRSPGQAYEQYF.

The rearrangement links TRBV19 to TRBJ2-5; no definite D call. Deletions cut 5 bases from V and 2 bases from J, with 6 bases between. The CDR3 is 12 amino acids. Germline CDR1 LNHDA, CDR2 SQIVND (reference sequence). The CDR3 loop is CASSPTQETQYF. As DNA, the CDR3 is TGTGCCAGTAGTCCGACACAAGAGACCCAGTACTTC.

The gene calls are TRBV5-1 and TRBJ2-5; TRBD2 matches at 9 bases. J was trimmed by 0 bases and V by 4 bases; bases with no gene match: 7. The CDR3 is 16 residues long. Germline CDR1 reads SGHRS; CDR2 reads YFSETQ. The chain's CDR3 is CASSPRGGGDQETQYF. The CDR3 DNA follows: TGCGCCAGCAGCCCGAGGGGCGGGGGGGACCAAGAGACCCAGTACTTC.

This rearrangement joins TRBV24-1 to TRBJ2-1; weak D call: TRBD1 (5 bases). The germline V gene has CDR1 KGHDR and CDR2 SFDVKD. The CDR3 spans 15 residues. Trimming took off 2 bases at V and 6 bases at J, with 13 bases between the two ends. The CDR3 reads CATSDSRGARNEQFF. The CDR3 DNA sequence: TGTGCCACCAGTGATTCTAGGGGCGCCCGCAATGAGCAGTTCTTC.

The chain carries TRBV3-1 (or the pseudogene TRBV3-2) and TRBJ1-2; 8 positions match TRBD1. The J segment lost 7 bases and the V segment lost 4 bases, leaving 8 bases of the junction unmatched. CDR1 is LGHDT, CDR2 YNNKEL, per germline (reference sequence). The CDR3 covers 14 residues. Here the CDR3 reads CASSLVGQGGGYTF. The CDR3 DNA reads as TGTGCCAGCAGCCTAGTCGGACAGGGAGGTGGCTACACCTTC.

V and J are TRBV10-1 and TRBJ2-7; 10 positions agree with TRBD1. Germline V gives CDR1 WNHNN, CDR2 SYGVQD (reference sequence). CDR3 length equals 15 residues. J lost 0 bases, V lost 2 bases, and 1 base had no gene match. DNA for the CDR3: TGCGCCAGCAGTGAGGGACAGGGGGTCTCCTACGAGCAGTACTTC. It is translated as CASSEGQGVSYEQYF.

This rearrangement joins TRBV3-1 (or the pseudogene TRBV3-2) to TRBJ2-1; D might be TRBD2 (5 bases). The V end was cut by 8 bases, the J end by 9 bases, with 17 bases between. Germline V gives CDR1 LGHDT, CDR2 YNNKEL (reference sequence). The CDR3 runs 13 residues. The CDR3, as DNA: TGTGCCAGCGGAGCAACTCTAGCAGTTGAGCAGTTCTTC. It specifies CASGATLAVEQFF.

The chain carries TRBV29-1 and TRBJ2-3; the D gene is possibly TRBD2 (5 bases). Germline lookup yields CDR1 SQVTM and CDR2 ANQGSEA. Trimming removed 8 bases at V and 2 bases at J, with 14 bases between. CDR3 size: 13 residues. CDR3 protein: CSLKRDPTDTQYF. The CDR3 bases are TGCAGCCTGAAGAGGGATCCCACAGATACGCAGTATTTT.

The chain recombines TRBV6-4 with TRBJ2-1; 13 bases are shared with TRBD2. Germline lookup yields CDR1 MRHNA and CDR2 SNTAGT. J was trimmed by 7 bases and V by 10 bases; bases with no gene match: 10. The CDR3 totals 15 residues. The CDR3 DNA is TGTGCCACTTCACGCGGACTAGCGGGAGTAAATGAGCAGTTCTTC. Translation gives CATSRGLAGVNEQFF.

This clone occurred a few times. The V gene is TRBV10-3, the J gene TRBJ1-2; D gene uncertain. Germline-derived CDR1 and CDR2 are ENHRY and SYGVKD. The V and J ends lost 6 bases and 8 bases respectively, with 10 bases between them. The CDR3 totals 11 residues. CDR3 bases: TGTGCCATCAGGGTGACTGCCGGCTACACCTTC. Protein product: CAIRVTAGYTF.

Only a few counts were recorded for this clone. This chain connects TRBV28 to TRBJ1-4; 7 bases agree with TRBD1. This CDR3 region has 14 residues. V lost 8 bases and J lost 5; bases outside the gene matches: 8. Per germline, CDR1 MDHEN and CDR2 SYDVKM. The DNA for the CDR3 is TGTGCCAGCTCCACAGGGGTTACCAATGAAAAACTGTTTTTT. Translating it yields CASSTGVTNEKLFF.

This chain connects TRBV11-3 to TRBJ2-1, with a possible D match to TRBD2 (5 bases). Germline-derived CDR1 and CDR2 are SGHNT and YENEEA. CDR3 length: 12 amino acids. Trimming removed 4 bases at V and 10 bases at J, with 11 bases between. In DNA, the CDR3 is TGTGCCAGCAGCTCCTCGGAGCGGGAGCAGTTCTTC. It yields the protein CASSSSEREQFF.

This clone came up once. The rearrangement links TRBV4-3 to TRBJ1-3; D gene ambiguous. The germline V gene has CDR1 LGHNA and CDR2 YSLEER. The CDR3 is made up of 14 amino acids. V gave up 8 bases and J gave up 4 bases, with 15 bases separating them. The CDR3 DNA follows: TGCGCCAGCGGACCATCGGCGGGAGGAAACACCATATATTTT. As protein: CASGPSAGGNTIYF.

The chain employs TRBV9 and TRBJ1-3, with 8 positions matching TRBD1. Germline CDR1 SGDLS, CDR2 YYNGEE. V shed 6 bases and J 0 bases; nucleotides not matched to a gene: 5. CDR3 length: 15 residues. CDR3 amino acids: CASKRGQDSGNTIYF. Written as DNA, the CDR3 is TGTGCCAGCAAGCGGGGACAGGACTCTGGAAACACCATATATTTT.

The J gene is TRBJ1-5, the V gene TRBV6-6; D call uncertain. Trimming took 2 bases from V and 4 from J, leaving 9 bases between them. The CDR3 contains 14 residues. Germline V gene data show CDR1 as MNHNY and CDR2 as SVGAGI (reference sequence). The CDR3 bases are TGTGCCAGCAGTTACGTAACTCCAAATCAGCCCCAGCATTTT. Its protein product is CASSYVTPNQPQHF.

CDR3 residues: CASSPVAGGPDTQYF. CDR3 in DNA: TGTGCCAGCAGCCCCGTAGCGGGAGGCCCAGATACGCAGTATTTT. The rearrangement links TRBV11-2 to TRBJ2-3; 10 bases line up with TRBD2. V trimming: 5 bases; J trimming: 4 bases; junction bases outside the gene matches: 6. CDR1 is SGHAT and CDR2 is FQNNGV in the germline V gene. The CDR3 is 15 amino acids.

The chain employs TRBV6-2 or TRBV6-3 and TRBJ2-7; weak D call: TRBD2 (7 bases). With 2 bases removed from V and 7 bases from J, the gap between germline ends came to 12 bases. CDR3 size: 13 residues. Germline V gene lookup returns CDR1 MNHEY and CDR2 SVGEGT. The CDR3: CASSYGGATEQYF. The CDR3 DNA sequence: TGTGCCAGCAGTTACGGGGGGGCGACTGAGCAGTACTTC.

V is TRBV28 and J is TRBJ1-1, with TRBD1 identical over 7 bases. Germline-derived CDR1 and CDR2 are MDHEN and SYDVKM. The CDR3 loop spans 17 amino acids. J lost 1 base, V lost 4 bases, and 12 bases had no gene match. CDR3 coding DNA: TGTGCCAGCAGTTACGGGTACAGGGGTGGAGGGAACACTGAAGCTTTCTTT. This translates into CASSYGYRGGGNTEAFF.

This rearrangement joins TRBV6-2 or TRBV6-3 to TRBJ2-1; TRBD2 matches at 10 bases. This CDR3 region has 16 residues. The junction had 7 bases not matched to a gene; V was cut back by 5 bases and J by 3 bases. The V gene's germline CDR1 is MNHEY and CDR2 SVGEGT. CDR3: CASSPLAGAVYNEQFF. CDR3 coding DNA: TGTGCCAGCAGTCCCCTAGCGGGAGCAGTCTACAATGAGCAGTTCTTC.

This clone was seen more than once but under ten times. The rearrangement uses TRBV7-9 and TRBJ2-7; TRBD2 agrees at 16 bases. Germline V lookup: CDR1 SEHNR, CDR2 FQNEAQ (reference sequence). CDR3 length equals 16 residues. Trimming cost V 5 bases and J 7 bases; bases outside gene matches: 8. CDR3 residues: CASSGGLAGGRGEQYF. The CDR3, as DNA: TGTGCCAGCAGCGGGGGACTAGCGGGAGGGCGAGGGGAGCAGTACTTC.

The chain recombines TRBV19 with TRBJ2-5, with D tentatively TRBD1 (5 bases). The CDR3 is 15 residues long. Between the trimmed V and J ends, which lost 3 bases and 5 bases, there was a span of 16 bases. CDR1 is LNHDA and CDR2 is SQIVND in the germline V gene (reference sequence). In DNA form, the CDR3 reads TGTGCCAGTAGTATCGGCTTGGGGCAGCTGGAGACCCAGTACTTC. This sequence encodes CASSIGLGQLETQYF.

This clone appeared a single time. This same CDR3 is encoded by further DNA sequences in the sample. V and J are TRBV6-5 and TRBJ1-5; 7 bases align to TRBD1. Trimming at V came to 2 bases and at J to 7 bases, leaving 5 bases not matched to a gene. CDR3 size: 14 residues. The germline CDR1 and CDR2 sequences are MNHEY and SVGAGI. This CDR3 reads CASSYDRVGQPQHF. The DNA for the CDR3 is TGTGCCAGCAGTTACGACAGGGTAGGACAGCCCCAGCATTTT.

About this clone itself: The junction and the germline gene differ at one end; a read error may be behind it. The chain uses TRBV11-2 and TRBJ2-7; a possible D gene is TRBD2 (5 bases). CDR1 SGHAT and CDR2 FQNNGV come from the germline V gene. This CDR3 region has 15 residues. CDR3 loop: CAGSFQLGVEYEQYF. In nucleotides, the CDR3 is TGTGCCGGCAGCTTTCAACTAGGAGTAGAATACGAGCAGTACTTC.